These 19 T cell receptor beta chains were sequenced from one sample in a study of monozygotic twins with inflammatory bowel disease. Following a re-call of the 5' RACE reads, TCRdb has one entry per CDR3 protein and lacks DNA. This sample contains roughly 170,000 distinct CDR3 sequences. The sequencing sample was made of blood. The receptors here all came from a human donor with ulcerative colitis or Crohn's disease, or a healthy co-twin of an affected twin (not recorded which).

The chain employs TRBV6-1 and TRBJ2-2. This CDR3 region has 16 residues. Per germline, CDR1 MNHNS and CDR2 SASEGT. The chain's CDR3 is CASSLAGSANTGELFF.

The J gene is TRBJ1-2, the V gene TRBV7-2; with no DNA, the TCRdb D assignment of TRBD1 cannot be verified. The CDR3 length is 13 residues. The germline gives CDR1 SGHTA, CDR2 FQGNSA. This CDR3 reads CASSRTVYYGYTF.

V is TRBV19 and J is TRBJ2-1; TCRdb designates TRBD1, a call that cannot be tested without DNA. Germline V lookup: CDR1 LNHDA, CDR2 SQIVND (reference sequence). This CDR3 has 15 amino acids. The CDR3 reads CASSISGRTYNEQFF.

J is TRBJ2-1 and V is TRBV20-1; TCRdb indicates TRBD2, and absent DNA this call remains unverified. Germline values: CDR1 DFQATT, CDR2 SNEGSKA (reference sequence). This CDR3 contains 16 residues. CDR3 amino acids: CSASPGSGGARDEQFF.

The rearrangement uses TRBV7-8 and TRBJ1-2; checking the TCRdb D call of TRBD1 is not possible without DNA. The CDR3 totals 15 residues. CDR1 is SGHVS, CDR2 FQNEAQ, per germline. The CDR3 sequence: CASSFGGSLNYGYTF.

V gene TRBV2 combines with J gene TRBJ2-1; as DNA is missing, the TRBD1 call by TCRdb cannot be tested. CDR3 length equals 16 residues. Germline V gives CDR1 SNHLY, CDR2 FYNNEI. CDR3 residues: CASNPSTGLSYNEQFF. Drawing the rest from reference TRBV2 and TRBJ2-1, the complete variable domain is EPEVTQTPSHQVTQMGQEVILRCVPISNHLYFYWYRQILGQKVEFLVSFYNNEISEKSEIFDDQFSVERPDGSNFTLKIRSTKLEDSAMYFCASNPSTGLSYNEQFFGPGTRLTVL.

The chain links TRBV20-1 to TRBJ2-7; as DNA is missing, the TRBD1 call by TCRdb cannot be tested. CDR3 length equals 13 residues. The germline CDR1 and CDR2 sequences are DFQATT and SNEGSKA (reference sequence). CDR3 region: CSASLGTTYEQYF.

The chain links TRBV5-1 to TRBJ2-3. CDR1 and CDR2 (germline): SGHRS, YFSETQ. This CDR3 is 16 amino acids long. Here the CDR3 reads CASSPDWTPIADTQYF.

This sequence joins TRBV28 and TRBJ2-1; the TCRdb call, TRBD2, lacks DNA for checking. This CDR3 comprises 14 residues. Germline V gene data show CDR1 as MDHEN and CDR2 as SYDVKM. CDR3 protein: CASSLTSQVHEQFF.

The chain uses TRBV7-9 and TRBJ1-6. Per germline, CDR1 SEHNR and CDR2 FQNEAQ (reference sequence). The CDR3 is made up of 15 amino acids. The CDR3: CASSLEAGRGSPLHF.

The chain recombines TRBV24-1 with TRBJ2-6; the D call of TRBD2 rests on TCRdb alone, since no DNA is present to check it. The CDR3 is 18 residues long. Germline V lookup: CDR1 KGHDR, CDR2 SFDVKD. CDR3 in amino acids: CATSPTSVLHSGANVLTF.

This chain connects TRBV5-1 to TRBJ2-2. The germline V gene encodes CDR1 SGHRS and CDR2 YFSETQ. The CDR3 is made up of 14 amino acids. CDR3 protein: CASSLAGNTGELFF.

Here the CDR3 reads CASSQIAGGLNTGELFF. The chain employs TRBV7-8 and TRBJ2-2; TCRdb lists TRBD2, though no DNA is available to test this call. Germline CDR1 SGHVS, CDR2 FQNEAQ. The CDR3 consists of 17 residues.

The rearrangement uses TRBV27 and TRBJ1-1; the D call of TRBD1 rests on TCRdb alone, since no DNA is present to check it. The CDR3 has 17 amino acids. Germline V gene sequence: CDR1 MNHEY, CDR2 SMNVEV (reference sequence). CDR3: CASSPGQGLRRNTEAFF.

The J gene is TRBJ2-7, the V gene TRBV2; TCRdb selects TRBD2, and the lack of DNA leaves this call unchecked. CDR3 length: 12 residues. Germline CDR1 is SNHLY and CDR2 is FYNNEI. The CDR3 is CATLGPAYEQYF. The entire variable domain, with the rest obtained from reference TRBV2 and TRBJ2-7, is as follows: EPEVTQTPSHQVTQMGQEVILRCVPISNHLYFYWYRQILGQKVEFLVSFYNNEISEKSEIFDDQFSVERPDGSNFTLKIRSTKLEDSAMYFCATLGPAYEQYFGPGTRLTVT.

V gene TRBV20-1 combines with J gene TRBJ1-2. This CDR3 has 12 amino acids. Germline loops: CDR1 DFQATT, CDR2 SNEGSKA (reference sequence). CDR3 loop: CSARDQGYGYTF.

This chain uses TRBV4-3 with TRBJ2-2. Germline V gene sequence: CDR1 LGHNA, CDR2 YSLEER. The CDR3 covers 15 residues. The CDR3: CASSLGLSSTGELFF.

The gene calls are TRBV5-4 and TRBJ2-7; as DNA is missing, the TRBD1 call by TCRdb cannot be tested. CDR3 size: 15 residues. Looked up from germline, CDR1 is SGHNT and CDR2 is YYREEE (reference sequence). The CDR3 reads CASSLDPRGANEQYF.

The V and J genes are TRBV12-5 and TRBJ1-1; the TRBD1 assignment by TCRdb is unverifiable without DNA. Germline CDR1 LGHNT, CDR2 FRNRAP. The CDR3 spans 15 residues. CDR3 amino acids: CASGSPDSRGTEAFF. Based on the CDR3 plus reference TRBV12-5 and TRBJ1-1, the full variable domain is DARVTQTPRHKVTEMGQEVTMRCQPILGHNTVFWYRQTMMQGLELLAYFRNRAPLDDSGMPKDRFSAEMPDATLATLKIQPSEPRDSAVYFCASGSPDSRGTEAFFGQGTRLTVV.